This TCR beta chain was profiled in a study of cytomegalovirus exposure and HLA in healthy donors. Study outcomes and limitations: Using the classifier, cytomegalovirus status was reportedly diagnosed with high specificity and sensitivity.

Germline V gene lookup returns CDR1 MDHEN and CDR2 SYDVKM. This CDR3 is 17 amino acids long. Trimming shortened V by 5 bases and J by 1 base, and 18 bases separated the two germline ends. Repertoires were generated with immunoSEQ multiplex PCR, while TCRdb's copy carries only in-frame clones and drops some. The data contain some 140,000 clones, 84% of them singletons. The count of this clone is one. Its cognate antigen is unknown. The donors formed part of the 120-subject validation cohort, distinct from the roughly 700-subject first cohort. This chain links TRBV28 with TRBJ2-1, with D maybe TRBD1 (6 bases). The sequencing input was PBMCs. This receptor was obtained from a woman in her thirties in good health and CMV-seronegative. The CDR3 coding sequence is TGTGCCAGCAGTGAGACTCAGGGGTTAATATCCTACAATGAGCAGTTCTTC. Amino acids: CASSETQGLISYNEQFF.